This passage covers 18 T cell receptor beta chains from one sample sequenced in a study of T cell changes during pregnancy in multiple sclerosis (dated by TCRdb to the late 2010s). The receptor library was made with the immunoSEQ multiplex PCR assay. Sourced from immuneACCESS, this table was stored by TCRdb with only in-frame sequences that have V and J called. A share of the clones is absent; for the studies checked, an unresolved V gene accounts for under half, and the remainder has no known explanation. For this sample there are 90,000 or so clones; more than 85% appear just once. The ten top clones hold 1.5% of the sample. Specimen: peripheral blood, collected in the first trimester of pregnancy. All receptors come from a female donor with multiple sclerosis, enrolled in a pregnancy study.

This sequence joins TRBV13 and TRBJ1-1; perhaps TRBD1 as D (5 bases). This CDR3 region has 14 residues. Germline V gene sequence: CDR1 PRHDT, CDR2 FYEKMQ (reference sequence). With 5 bases removed from V and 5 bases from J, the gap between germline ends came to 15 bases. The CDR3 loop reads CASSVSRGWTEAFF. The CDR3 region has the DNA TGTGCCAGCAGCGTATCTAGGGGTTGGACTGAAGCTTTCTTT.

As for this clone: Sequence at one end of the junction differs from germline and may be a read error. This chain joins TRBV7-9 and TRBJ1-1; 7 bases match TRBD1. This CDR3 comprises 14 residues. Germline V gene data show CDR1 as SEHNR and CDR2 as FQNEAQ (reference sequence). The chain's CDR3 is CASSSEVPGQEEIF. CDR3 DNA: TGTGCCAGCAGCTCAGAGGTCCCCGGACAGGAAGAAATCTTT.

The genes are TRBV30 and TRBJ1-4; D unresolved. There are 15 residues in the CDR3. The germline V gene has CDR1 GTSNPN and CDR2 SVGIG (reference sequence). Trimming left V 0 bases short and J 3 bases short, with 11 bases between. In nucleotides, the CDR3 is TGTGCCTGGAGTGTACTAGTACCGCCTAATGAAAAACTGTTTTTT. This translates into CAWSVLVPPNEKLFF.

V is TRBV6-1 and J is TRBJ1-5; D remains ambiguous. Germline assignment: CDR1 MNHNS and CDR2 SASEGT. With 2 bases removed from V and 5 bases from J, the gap between germline ends came to 10 bases. There are 14 residues in the CDR3. CDR3 DNA sequence: TGTGCCAGCAGTGAAATCGGTAACCATCAGCCCCAGCATTTT. This sequence encodes CASSEIGNHQPQHF.

This sequence joins TRBV7-9 and TRBJ2-2; D ambiguous. Germline lookup yields CDR1 SEHNR and CDR2 FQNEAQ (reference sequence). Trimming shortened V by 5 bases and J by 5 bases, and 18 bases separated the two germline ends. The CDR3 totals 16 residues. The CDR3 DNA reads as TGTGCCAGCAGCCTGACGAGCGAATTCGAAACCGGGGAGCTGTTTTTT. Its translation: CASSLTSEFETGELFF.

The V gene is TRBV14, the J gene TRBJ2-7; D is possibly TRBD1 (5 bases). The CDR3 is made up of 13 amino acids. Deletions cut 0 bases from V and 5 bases from J, with 8 bases between. Germline CDR1 SGHDN, CDR2 FVKESK. CDR3 sequence (DNA): TGTGCCAGCAGCCAAGATTTAGGGGACGAGCAGTACTTC. Translated, it gives CASSQDLGDEQYF.

This chain uses TRBV11-2 with TRBJ2-5, with 12 bases lining up with TRBD2. This CDR3 contains 15 residues. The V and J ends lost 5 bases and 4 bases, in that order; junction bases with no gene match: 5. Germline V gene sequence: CDR1 SGHAT, CDR2 FQNNGV. The CDR3 loop reads CASSPSGRATETQYF. In nucleotides, the CDR3 is TGTGCCAGCAGCCCTAGCGGGAGGGCCACAGAGACCCAGTACTTC.

V is TRBV6-1 and J is TRBJ2-6; 7 bases are shared with TRBD1. Trimming at V came to 4 bases and at J to 3 bases, leaving 6 bases not matched to a gene. Germline V CDR1 and CDR2: MNHNS, SASEGT. This CDR3 region has 16 residues. The CDR3 here is CASSGGTAVGANVLTF. Written as DNA, the CDR3 is TGTGCCAGCAGTGGTGGGACAGCCGTTGGGGCCAACGTCCTGACTTTC.

The chain employs TRBV6-1 and TRBJ1-2, with a tentative D call TRBD1 (5 bases). The CDR3 has 16 amino acids. Germline assignment: CDR1 MNHNS and CDR2 SASEGT. V was pared by 3 bases and J by 1 base, with 15 bases between. The DNA of the CDR3 is TGTGCCAGCAGTGACGCCAAGACAGTCCTTAACTATGGCTACACCTTC. This translates into CASSDAKTVLNYGYTF.

This rearrangement joins TRBV15 to TRBJ2-7; D may be TRBD2 (6 bases). This CDR3 comprises 14 residues. The V end lost 3 bases, the J end lost 6 bases, and 15 bases lay between the germline ends. Germline-derived CDR1 and CDR2 are LNHNV and YYDKDF (reference sequence). CDR3 sequence (DNA): TGTGCCACCAGCAGGACGTCGGGGGTCGCCGAGCAGTACTTC. The encoded protein is CATSRTSGVAEQYF. Combining the CDR3 with reference TRBV15 and TRBJ2-7 gives the whole variable domain DAMVIQNPRYQVTQFGKPVTLSCSQTLNHNVMYWYQQKSSQAPKLLFHYYDKDFNNEADTPDNFQSRRPNTSFCFLDIRSPGLGDTAMYLCATSRTSGVAEQYFGPGTRLTVT.

This chain links TRBV18 with TRBJ2-3; the match to TRBD1 covers 8 bases. Germline V gene sequence: CDR1 KGHSH, CDR2 LQKENI. The CDR3 totals 15 residues. With 4 bases clipped from V and 5 bases from J, the junction kept 8 bases outside the gene matches. The CDR3 coding sequence is TGTGCCAGCTCACAAACAGGGGGGAGACAAGATACGCAGTATTTT. Its translation: CASSQTGGRQDTQYF.

The chain has TRBV18 and TRBJ2-3; TRBD1 matches at 10 bases. This CDR3 spans 15 amino acids. The V gene's germline CDR1 is KGHSH and CDR2 LQKENI. J was trimmed by 1 base and V by 4 bases; bases with no gene match: 2. The CDR3 coding sequence is TGTGCCAGCTCACGCGGGACAGGGGGCACAGATACGCAGTATTTT. Protein sequence: CASSRGTGGTDTQYF.

The CDR3 DNA is TGTGCCAGCAGAAAACAGGGGGTGGACAACACCGGGGAGCTGTTTTTT. This sequence encodes CASRKQGVDNTGELFF. This chain uses TRBV28 with TRBJ2-2; 8 bases line up with TRBD1. V lost 6 bases and J lost 2; bases outside the gene matches: 8. CDR3 length: 16 residues. Germline-derived CDR1 and CDR2 are MDHEN and SYDVKM. Based on the CDR3 plus reference TRBV28 and TRBJ2-2, the full variable domain is DVKVTQSSRYLVKRTGEKVFLECVQDMDHENMFWYRQDPGLGLRLIYFSYDVKMKEKGDIPEGYSVSREKKERFSLILESASTNQTSMYLCASRKQGVDNTGELFFGEGSRLTVL.

The genes are TRBV7-9 and TRBJ2-5; D may be TRBD2 (5 bases). The CDR3 consists of 14 residues. V gave up 5 bases and J gave up 1 base, with 11 bases separating them. Germline assignment: CDR1 SEHNR and CDR2 FQNEAQ (reference sequence). The CDR3 protein is CASSPLGAQETQYF. DNA for the CDR3: TGTGCCAGCAGCCCCCTGGGAGCCCAAGAGACCCAGTACTTC.

V usage is TRBV29-1 and J usage is TRBJ1-2; maybe TRBD1 (5 bases). The CDR3 sequence is 13 residues long. CDR1 SQVTM and CDR2 ANQGSEA come from the germline V gene. The V and J ends lost 1 base and 4 bases respectively, with 10 bases between them. As DNA, the CDR3 is TGCAGCGTTGAAGGCGGGGCTCCCTATGGCTACACCTTC. It translates to CSVEGGAPYGYTF.

This sequence joins TRBV5-6 and TRBJ2-5; D might be TRBD2 (5 bases). Germline V CDR1 and CDR2: SGHDT, YYEEEE. Trimming took 2 bases from V and 4 from J, leaving 12 bases between them. The CDR3 covers 14 residues. CDR3 sequence: CASSFRRDLETQYF. CDR3 bases: TGTGCCAGCAGCTTCAGACGGGATCTAGAGACCCAGTACTTC.

CDR3 amino acids: CASSWAGSNTEAFF. In DNA form, the CDR3 reads TGTGCCAGCAGCTGGGCGGGTTCGAACACTGAAGCTTTCTTT. The rearrangement uses TRBV5-4 and TRBJ1-1; D is unresolved. Trimming took off 3 bases at V and 1 base at J, with 10 bases between the two ends. Germline-derived CDR1 and CDR2 are SGHNT and YYREEE (reference sequence). The CDR3 totals 14 residues.

The DNA of the CDR3 is TGTGCCAGCAGCCCTAGCGGGGGTACCTACGAGCAGTACTTC. Amino acids: CASSPSGGTYEQYF. The chain has TRBV7-3 and TRBJ2-7, with 10 bases aligning to TRBD2. Trimming took 5 bases from V and 2 from J; bases not matched to a gene: 3. There are 14 residues in the CDR3. Germline CDR1 is SGHTA and CDR2 is FQGTGA.